The rows below give T cell receptor beta chains drawn from one sample of a study of CXCR3-negative and CXCR3-positive naive CD8 T cells. TCRdb re-called the 5' RACE reads, yielding one record per CDR3 amino acid sequence without DNA. Here the sample table reports more than 65,000 distinct CDR3 sequences. The sample consisted of naive CXCR3- CD8+ T cells from blood. These receptors were taken from a human donor in good health. Some clones in this sample may be carry-over from other donors' samples. Each CDR3 is given with its conserved first and last residue. Each record gives: V gene, J gene, CDR3 protein.

TRBV14	TRBJ2-3	CASSRQVIRDTQYF
TRBV7-9	TRBJ2-7	CASSSGTVGSYEQYF
TRBV20-1	TRBJ1-1	CSASPPGTASDMNTEAFF
TRBV9	TRBJ2-1	CASSTGGAFDEQFF
TRBV12-3/TRBV12-4	TRBJ2-1	CASTPFWTGDNEQFF
TRBV20-1	TRBJ1-2	CSARWLEYGYTF
TRBV7-8	TRBJ2-1	CASSSQGFSNEQFF
TRBV29-1	TRBJ2-2	CSVDGWAYTGELFF
TRBV28	TRBJ2-3	CASTGVAGLTEADTQYF
TRBV5-5	TRBJ2-7	CASSGGYEQYF
TRBV25-1	TRBJ2-7	CASSEVGTRHGEQYF
TRBV28	TRBJ2-4	CASSGRDSKNIQYF
TRBV5-1	TRBJ2-7	CASSLGLPDEQYF
TRBV20-1	TRBJ2-7	CSARERDYEQYF
TRBV6-5	TRBJ2-2	CASSYLVGTVTGELFF
TRBV28	TRBJ2-5	CASSQLGQQETQYF